This paragraph covers one T cell receptor beta chain sequence. The CDR3 has 13 residues. V was trimmed by 4 bases and J by 1 base, leaving 10 bases between them. The germline V gene encodes CDR1 SQVTM and CDR2 ANQGSEA. This entry comes from a study of immune cell composition in non-small cell lung cancer. Normal lung sampling was at least 3 cm from the tumour, as distant as possible. TCRdb's table, derived via immunoSEQ multiplex PCR, lists solely in-frame clones and lacks some. The data hold around 7,000 clones, with about four fifths observed a single time. The origin of this receptor is a human donor with non-small cell lung cancer. The V and J genes are TRBV29-1 and TRBJ1-1, with D perhaps matching TRBD1 (6 bases). The sequenced sample consisted of non-adjacent lung tissue. The chain's CDR3 is CSVGEGGNTEAFF. In DNA, the CDR3 is TGCAGCGTTGGGGAGGGGGGGAACACTGAAGCTTTCTTT.